The rows below give T cell receptor beta chains drawn from one sample of a study of cytomegalovirus exposure and HLA in healthy donors. TCRdb keeps only in-frame clones here, not all; method: immunoSEQ multiplex PCR. The sample holds over 150,000 clones; 77% are singletons and the top ten take about 1.5%. The source material was PBMCs. Every receptor here comes from a woman under 40 in good health and CMV-seropositive. The CDR3 runs from the conserved cysteine through the conserved F or W. D genes are given only for firm matches. For some rows the clone size is stated as once, few or many, or as a class when expanded; others skip it.

.,.,TRBJ1-1,TRBV30,TGTGCCTGGAGTGTAAACAGTCCTGAAGCTTTCTTT,CAWSVNSPEAFF
.,few,TRBJ2-1,TRBV2,TGTGCCAGCAGTTCCTTGCGAATCAATGAGCAGTTCTTC,CASSSLRINEQFF
.,.,TRBJ1-1,TRBV7-8,TGTGCCAGTTCCTTGGCAGACTTGAACACTGAAGCTTTCTTT,CASSLADLNTEAFF
TRBD2,.,TRBJ2-3,TRBV5-5,TGTGCCAGCAGCTTCGATAGCGGGAGGGTAGCAGATACGCAGTATTTT,CASSFDSGRVADTQYF
TRBD1,few,TRBJ2-7,TRBV7-2,TGTGCCAGCAGCCACGGGGACAGCTCCTACGAGCAGTACTTC,CASSHGDSSYEQYF
.,few,TRBJ2-1,TRBV11-2,TGTGCCAGCAGCTCGATATTACTAGATTTGGTGTCCAATGAGCAGTTCTTC,CASSSILLDLVSNEQFF
.,.,TRBJ1-5,TRBV6-1,TGTGCCAGCAGTTTCCTAGGGGGGGCAGATCAGCCCCAGCATTTT,CASSFLGGADQPQHF
TRBD2,.,TRBJ2-3,TRBV28,TGTGCCAGCAGTTCACCTAGCGGGAGCGGTACAGATACGCAGTATTTT,CASSSPSGSGTDTQYF
.,.,TRBJ1-3,TRBV2,TGTGCCAGCACCCGCGGCACCGGAAACACCATATATTTT,CASTRGTGNTIYF
TRBD2,few,TRBJ2-1,TRBV9,TGTGCCAGCAGCGCGACTAGCATCTACAATGAGCAGTTCTTC,CASSATSIYNEQFF
TRBD1,.,TRBJ2-2,TRBV11-2,TGTGCCAGCAGCCTCCGACAGGGGAGGAACACCGGGGAGCTGTTTTTT,CASSLRQGRNTGELFF
.,once,TRBJ2-7,TRBV19,TGTGCCAGTAGTGTTCAACAGGGAGCCTACGAGCAGTACTTC,CASSVQQGAYEQYF
.,.,TRBJ1-2,TRBV5-1,TGCGCCAGCAGCCCCCAGGGTGAGCTTGGCTACACCTTC,CASSPQGELGYTF
TRBD1,.,TRBJ1-2,TRBV10-2,TGCGCCAGCAGTGCAGCCGGACAGGGGGCGGGTTATGGCTACACCTTC,CASSAAGQGAGYGYTF
.,.,TRBJ2-3,TRBV7-2,TGTGCCAGCAGGAAGCCCGGGGATACGCAGTATTTT,CASRKPGDTQYF
.,few,TRBJ2-5,TRBV29-1,TGCAGCGTTGCGCTGAGCGGAAACCAAGAGACCCAGTACTTC,CSVALSGNQETQYF
.,few,TRBJ1-1,TRBV5-8,TGTGCCAGCAGCTTGTCGGTGGACACTGAAGCTTTCTTT,CASSLSVDTEAFF
TRBD2,.,TRBJ2-1,TRBV27,TGTGCCAGCAGTTTAGGGACTAGCGGGAGGTTTGAGCAGTTCTTC,CASSLGTSGRFEQFF
.,few,TRBJ2-1,TRBV6-6,TGTGCCAGCAGTTACGAGGTGGACAGCTACAATGAGCAGTTCTTC,CASSYEVDSYNEQFF
TRBD2,.,TRBJ2-3,TRBV4-2,TGTGCCAGCAGCCAAGAACCTAGCGGGAGGGAGGCAGATACGCAGTATTTT,CASSQEPSGREADTQYF
TRBD1,.,TRBJ2-7,TRBV28,TGTGCCAGCAGATTATCCGGGACAGGGGTAAACGAGCAGTACTTC,CASRLSGTGVNEQYF
TRBD1,.,TRBJ1-2,TRBV5-1,TGCGCCAGCAGCTTGGGGACAGGGGGCTTTGGCTACACCTTC,CASSLGTGGFGYTF
.,.,TRBJ2-7,TRBV4-1,TGCGCCAGCAGCCAAGCTGTCCGTTACGAGCAGTACTTC,CASSQAVRYEQYF
.,.,TRBJ1-1,TRBV9,TGTGCCAGCTCAGGTATGAACACTGAAGCTTTCTTT,CASSGMNTEAFF
TRBD1,.,TRBJ2-7,TRBV13,TGTGCCAGCAGCCTAGACAGGGCAGAGCAGTACTTC,CASSLDRAEQYF
.,few,TRBJ1-2,TRBV12-5,TGTGCTAGTGGACTGAACTATGGCTACACCTTC,CASGLNYGYTF
.,.,TRBJ2-7,TRBV6-5,TGTGCCAGCAGTTACGAGGGAGTGTACGAGCAGTACTTC,CASSYEGVYEQYF
TRBD1,.,TRBJ2-4,TRBV5-1,TGCGCCAGCAGCTTGCGACAGGGGGTAGCCAAAAACATTCAGTACTTC,CASSLRQGVAKNIQYF
TRBD2,.,TRBJ2-2,TRBV6-1,TGTGCCAGCAGTGAATTCCTAGCGGGAGGCACCGGGGAGCTGTTTTTT,CASSEFLAGGTGELFF
TRBD2,few,TRBJ2-7,TRBV7-2,TGTGCCAGCAGCAAAGAACTACTAGCGGGAGGCACCTACGAGCAGTACTTC,CASSKELLAGGTYEQYF
.,.,TRBJ2-1,TRBV28,TGTGCCAGCAGCCCAGGTGGGGGGTCCTACAATGAGCAGTTCTTC,CASSPGGGSYNEQFF
TRBD1,.,TRBJ2-7,TRBV10-3,TGTGCCATCAGTGACGAGGACAGGACCTACGAGCAGTACTTC,CAISDEDRTYEQYF
.,.,TRBJ2-7,TRBV29-1,TGCAGCGTCCAAACAGGGCTGAGCTCCTACGAGCAGTACTTC,CSVQTGLSSYEQYF
.,.,TRBJ2-7,TRBV19,TGTGCCAGTAGTAGAGCAGGGTTCGAGCAGTACTTC,CASSRAGFEQYF
TRBD1,.,TRBJ2-7,TRBV10-1,TGCGCCAGCAGTTCCCAGGGACAGATGGGGGAGCAGTACTTC,CASSSQGQMGEQYF
.,.,TRBJ2-5,TRBV5-1,TGCGCCAGCAGCTTGGTTGGTTCCGGAGCACAAGAGACCCAGTACTTC,CASSLVGSGAQETQYF
.,once,TRBJ2-1,TRBV27,TGTGCCAGCAGTTCCCCAGCAGGTGAGCAGTTCTTC,CASSSPAGEQFF
.,.,TRBJ1-5,TRBV28,TGTGCCAGCAGATGGGAGAATCAGCCCCAGCATTTT,CASRWENQPQHF
TRBD2,few,TRBJ2-1,TRBV27,TGTGCCAGCAATCTTGGGACTAGCGGGAGCAATGAGCAGTTCTTC,CASNLGTSGSNEQFF
TRBD2,.,TRBJ2-3,TRBV9,TGTGCCAGCAGTTTTTCCCCCGGTGGTAGCGGGGTCCGGGATACGCAGTATTTT,CASSFSPGGSGVRDTQYF
.,.,TRBJ2-7,TRBV30,TGTGCCTGGAGTAATGTGGTGGGGACGGGAGAGATCCACGAGCAGTACTTC,CAWSNVVGTGEIHEQYF
.,.,TRBJ2-3,TRBV19,TGTGCCAGTAGAAAAGGGGGACGCCGAAACACAGATACGCAGTATTTT,CASRKGGRRNTDTQYF
TRBD2,.,TRBJ2-7,TRBV7-2,TGTGCCAGCAGCTCGGGACTAGTGGATCCCTACGAGCAGTACTTC,CASSSGLVDPYEQYF
TRBD1,.,TRBJ2-6,TRBV10-3,TGTGCCATCAGCCCCTACCCTTTACAGGGGGCAGGGACTGGGGCCAACGTCCTGACTTTC,CAISPYPLQGAGTGANVLTF
.,.,TRBJ1-1,TRBV28,TGTGCCAGCAGTTTCTCCGACAGGCGCGCGATAGAAGCTTTCTTT,CASSFSDRRAIEAFF
TRBD2,once,TRBJ2-2,TRBV7-6,TGTGCCAGCAGCTTAGTGGGACTAGCGGGAAGCGGGACCGGGGAGCTGTTTTTT,CASSLVGLAGSGTGELFF
.,.,TRBJ2-6,TRBV19,TGTGCCACGCAGGGGCCCCACTCTGGGGCCAACGTCCTGACTTTC,CATQGPHSGANVLTF
TRBD2,.,TRBJ2-3,TRBV2,TGTGCCAGCAGTGAGGTGGCTAGCGGAGGCACAGATACGCAGTATTTT,CASSEVASGGTDTQYF
TRBD2,.,TRBJ2-7,TRBV29-1,TGCAGCGTTAGTGTGGGAGGGGCCTACGAGCAGTACTTC,CSVSVGGAYEQYF
.,.,TRBJ2-6,TRBV4-2,TGTGCCAGCAGCCTCCAGGGGTCTGGGGCCAACGTCCTGACTTTC,CASSLQGSGANVLTF
TRBD1,few,TRBJ2-7,TRBV6-5,TGTGCCAGCAGTTACGGGGGACAGGGGGCTCTCCACGAGCAGTACTTC,CASSYGGQGALHEQYF
TRBD1,.,TRBJ1-2,TRBV2,TGTGCCGGACGGGACCCAGGGGGGATCTATGGCTACACCTTC,CAGRDPGGIYGYTF
TRBD1,.,TRBJ2-3,TRBV18,TGTGCCAGCTCTCCCGAACAGGGGGCAATTGGCACAGATACGCAGTATTTT,CASSPEQGAIGTDTQYF
.,.,TRBJ2-5,TRBV7-9,TGTGCCAGCAGTCAGCCACAGGAGGAGACCCAGTACTTC,CASSQPQEETQYF
.,.,TRBJ2-1,TRBV11-3,TGTGCCAGCAGCTACCGGGACTACAATGAGCAGTTCTTC,CASSYRDYNEQFF
.,.,TRBJ2-7,TRBV28,TGTGCCAGCTCCCGGGTACTAGCTGATTTTAGCTCCTACGAGCAGTACTTC,CASSRVLADFSSYEQYF
TRBD1,.,TRBJ2-7,TRBV11-3,TGTGCCAGCAGAGCAGGACAGGGGCTCGAGCAGTACTTC,CASRAGQGLEQYF
.,once,TRBJ2-7,TRBV30,TGTGCCTGGAGTACCGGGACTGACGTCTCCTACGAGCAGTACTTC,CAWSTGTDVSYEQYF
TRBD1,.,TRBJ1-5,TRBV28,TGTGCCAGCAGAACCACACGCCGGGACAGGACATCAGAGCCCCAGCATTTT,CASRTTRRDRTSEPQHF